These T cell receptor beta chains were read from a single sample in a study of blood T cell repertoires in COVID-19. Libraries were prepared by immunoSEQ multiplex PCR; TCRdb keeps only in-frame clonotypes and omits some of them. Here the sample spans 55,000 to 65,000 clones, 75% to 95% being singletons. Sequencing was done on a sample of peripheral blood. The receptors derive from a man in his sixties with acute or convalescent COVID-19. Each CDR3 is given with its conserved first and last residue. A D gene is named only where the DNA matches it firmly. Some rows mark clone size as missing; the rest say once, few, many or name a class of expanded clone.

d_gene	v_gene	abundance	j_gene	CDR3nt	CDR3aa
TRBD1	TRBV6-5	NA	TRBJ1-2	TGTGCCAGCACCGATCCGGGACAGGGGGCTAATGGCTACACCTTC	CASTDPGQGANGYTF
NA	TRBV28	few	TRBJ2-7	TGTGCCAGCAGTTTATGGGGCCCTAATAGTTACGAGCAGTACTTC	CASSLWGPNSYEQYF
TRBD1	TRBV6-2/TRBV6-3	NA	TRBJ2-6	TGTGCCAGCAGTTACCAGACCGGGACAGGCCTTTCTGGGGCCAACGTCCTGACTTTC	CASSYQTGTGLSGANVLTF
NA	TRBV19	NA	TRBJ2-3	TGTGCCAGTACACAGGGAACCACAGATACGCAGTATTTT	CASTQGTTDTQYF
TRBD1	TRBV28	NA	TRBJ1-4	TGTGCCAGCAGTCTCTCGACAGGGGGGCCTGTAAAACTGTTTTTT	CASSLSTGGPVKLFF
NA	TRBV4-2	NA	TRBJ1-3	TGTGCCAGCAGCCAAGTGAAAGGGGGTGGGGGAAACACCATATATTTT	CASSQVKGGGGNTIYF
TRBD1	TRBV3-1/TRBV3-2	NA	TRBJ2-7	TGTGCCAGCAGCCAAGAAGTGGCAGGGACAGGATCTGTCGAGCAGTACTTC	CASSQEVAGTGSVEQYF
NA	TRBV15	NA	TRBJ2-7	TGTGCCACCAGCAGAGCCCCCCTTATTTACGAGCAGTACTTC	CATSRAPLIYEQYF
NA	TRBV29-1	NA	TRBJ2-5	TGCAGCGGGTGGGGCGCAAGGACCCAGTACTTC	CSGWGARTQYF
TRBD2	TRBV4-1	once	TRBJ2-1	TGCGCCAGCTCAAAAGGGCCTAGCGGGAGGGGGAATGAGCAGTTCTTC	CASSKGPSGRGNEQFF
TRBD1	TRBV4-3	NA	TRBJ2-5	TGCGCCAGCAGCCAAGATCCCCGGTCAGGGGGCCAAGAGACCCAGTACTTC	CASSQDPRSGGQETQYF
NA	TRBV28	once	TRBJ1-2	TGTGCCAGCAGTTTAGGGCTCCTAGAACGGGTTACAGGGCGCTATGGCTACACCTTC	CASSLGLLERVTGRYGYTF
NA	TRBV7-9	once	TRBJ2-7	TGTGCCAGCAGCTTAGACGGGAGCTCCTACGAGCAGTACTTC	CASSLDGSSYEQYF
TRBD2	TRBV9	NA	TRBJ2-3	TGTGCCAGCAGCCCAACTAGCGCCACAGATACGCAGTATTTT	CASSPTSATDTQYF
NA	TRBV27	NA	TRBJ1-5	TGTGCCAGCAGTTTATCGGCCTCCCTAGGAGATCAGCCCCAGCATTTT	CASSLSASLGDQPQHF
NA	TRBV7-2	once	TRBJ1-3	TGTGCCAGCAGCCCCCCAGGGAGGGGAGGAAACACCATATATTTT	CASSPPGRGGNTIYF
NA	TRBV4-1	NA	TRBJ1-1	TGCGCCAGCAGCCAAGATGGGGTAGGGGGACGATTAATGAACACTGAAGCTTTCTTT	CASSQDGVGGRLMNTEAFF
TRBD1	TRBV30	NA	TRBJ1-6	TGTGCCTGGAGCCGGGACAGCTTCCACTTT	CAWSRDSFHF
NA	TRBV11-3	NA	TRBJ2-7	TGTGCCAGCAACGCCGAATCGACAGGAGCCTCCTACGAGCAGTACTTC	CASNAESTGASYEQYF
TRBD1	TRBV27	NA	TRBJ1-1	TGTGCCAGCAGTTTATCCCCCGGACAGGGAGAAATTGAAGCTTTCTTT	CASSLSPGQGEIEAFF
NA	TRBV5-4	NA	TRBJ1-2	TGTGCCAGCAGCTTGCCGGGGGACTATGGCTACACCTTC	CASSLPGDYGYTF
TRBD2	TRBV4-3	NA	TRBJ2-1	TGCGCCAGCAGCCAAGAGCCTCTCGCGGGAGCGTTGTTCTTC	CASSQEPLAGALFF